Presented here are 3 T cell receptor beta chains from one specimen sequenced in a study of T cell responses to AZD1222 COVID-19 vaccine. Sequencing was performed with immunoSEQ multiplex PCR; in TCRdb, only in-frame clones are kept and a portion is missing. The sample records approximately 100,000 clones, 87% being singletons. The specimen comprised peripheral blood, sampled on day 0 of AZD1222 vaccination. The receptors here all came from an adult in good health.

The CDR3 sequence is CASSVDGANVLTF. CDR3 nucleotides: TGTGCCAGCAGCGTAGACGGGGCCAACGTCCTGACTTTC. The gene calls are TRBV9 and TRBJ2-6, with D unresolved. V was trimmed by 0 bases and J by 4 bases, leaving 2 bases between them. Germline V gene sequence: CDR1 SGDLS, CDR2 YYNGEE. The CDR3 spans 13 residues.

The chain combines TRBV19 with TRBJ1-2; tentative D call: TRBD1 (6 bases). The V end was cut by 3 bases, the J end by 8 bases, with 19 bases between. This CDR3 is 15 amino acids long. CDR1 is LNHDA and CDR2 is SQIVND in the germline V gene (reference sequence). The CDR3 is CASSINPGHPGGYTF. For the CDR3, the DNA is TGTGCCAGTAGTATTAATCCGGGACACCCCGGAGGCTACACCTTC.

A few counts support this clone. The V gene is TRBV4-1, the J gene TRBJ1-5; D unresolved. The CDR3 is 14 amino acids. Germline assignment: CDR1 MGHRA and CDR2 YSYEKL. The V end was cut by 1 base, the J end by 1 base, with 5 bases between. In DNA form, the CDR3 reads TGCGCCAGCAGCCAAGGGGAAAGCAATCAGCCCCAGCATTTT. Translating it yields CASSQGESNQPQHF.